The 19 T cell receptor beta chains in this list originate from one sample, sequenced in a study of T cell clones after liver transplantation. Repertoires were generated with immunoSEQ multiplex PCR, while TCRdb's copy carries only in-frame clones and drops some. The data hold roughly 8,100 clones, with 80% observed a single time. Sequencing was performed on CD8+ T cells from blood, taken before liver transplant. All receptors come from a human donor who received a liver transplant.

The CDR3 region is CASSLIDRGGIGELFF. In DNA, the CDR3 is TGTGCCAGCAGCTTAATCGATCGGGGGGGCATCGGGGAGCTGTTTTTT. The V gene is TRBV7-3, the J gene TRBJ2-2, with 8 positions matching TRBD2. This CDR3 spans 16 amino acids. The V gene end was trimmed by 1 base and the J gene end by 7 bases; junction bases not matched to a gene: 8. Looked up from germline, CDR1 is SGHTA and CDR2 is FQGTGA.

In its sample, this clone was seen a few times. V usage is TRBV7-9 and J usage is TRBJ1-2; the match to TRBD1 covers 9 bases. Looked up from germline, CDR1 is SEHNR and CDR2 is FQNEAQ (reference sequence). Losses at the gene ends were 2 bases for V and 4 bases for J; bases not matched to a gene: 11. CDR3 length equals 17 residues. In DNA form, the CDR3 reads TGTGCCAGCAGCTTATCCGGACAGGGGACTACTAGCTATGGCTACACCTTC. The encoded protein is CASSLSGQGTTSYGYTF.

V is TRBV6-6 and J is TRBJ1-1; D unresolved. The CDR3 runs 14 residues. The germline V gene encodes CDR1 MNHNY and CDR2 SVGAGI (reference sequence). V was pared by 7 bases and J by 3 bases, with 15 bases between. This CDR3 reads CASTAGWTHTEAFF. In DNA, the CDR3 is TGTGCCAGCACCGCGGGGTGGACGCACACTGAAGCTTTCTTT.

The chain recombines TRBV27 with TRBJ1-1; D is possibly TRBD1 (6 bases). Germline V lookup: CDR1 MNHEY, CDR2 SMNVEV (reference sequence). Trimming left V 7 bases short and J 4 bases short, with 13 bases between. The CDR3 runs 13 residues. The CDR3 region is CASTRRGGTEAFF. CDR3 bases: TGTGCCAGCACCCGGAGGGGGGGCACTGAAGCTTTCTTT.

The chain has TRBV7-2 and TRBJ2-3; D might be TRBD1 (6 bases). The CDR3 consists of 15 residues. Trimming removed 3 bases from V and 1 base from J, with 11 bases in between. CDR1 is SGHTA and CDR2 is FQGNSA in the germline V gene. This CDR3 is CASSLGAIGTDTQYF. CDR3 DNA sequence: TGTGCCAGCAGCTTGGGGGCGATTGGCACAGATACGCAGTATTTT. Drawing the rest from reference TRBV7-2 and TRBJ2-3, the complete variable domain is GAGVSQSPSNKVTEKGKDVELRCDPISGHTALYWYRQSLGQGLEFLIYFQGNSAPDKSGLPSDRFSAERTGGSVSTLTIQRTQQEDSAVYLCASSLGAIGTDTQYFGPGTRLTVL.

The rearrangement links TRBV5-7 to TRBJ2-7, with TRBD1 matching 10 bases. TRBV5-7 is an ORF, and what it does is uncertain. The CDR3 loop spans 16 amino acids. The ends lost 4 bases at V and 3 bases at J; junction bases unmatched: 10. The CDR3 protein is CASSVLRDRGFYEQYF. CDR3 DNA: TGTGCCAGCAGCGTTCTCCGGGACAGGGGTTTCTACGAGCAGTACTTC.

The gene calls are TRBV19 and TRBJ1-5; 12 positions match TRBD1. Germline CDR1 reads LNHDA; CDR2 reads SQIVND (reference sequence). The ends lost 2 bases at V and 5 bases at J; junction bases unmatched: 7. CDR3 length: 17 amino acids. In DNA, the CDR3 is TGTGCCAGTAGTATAATGGTGGGACAGGGGGCCCATCAGCCCCAGCATTTT. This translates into CASSIMVGQGAHQPQHF.

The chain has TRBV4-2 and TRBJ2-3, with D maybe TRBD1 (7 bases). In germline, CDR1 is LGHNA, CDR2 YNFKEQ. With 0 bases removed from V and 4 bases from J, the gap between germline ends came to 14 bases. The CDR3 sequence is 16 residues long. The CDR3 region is CASSQESGGGADTQYF. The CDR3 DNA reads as TGTGCCAGCAGCCAAGAATCAGGAGGGGGCGCAGATACGCAGTATTTT.

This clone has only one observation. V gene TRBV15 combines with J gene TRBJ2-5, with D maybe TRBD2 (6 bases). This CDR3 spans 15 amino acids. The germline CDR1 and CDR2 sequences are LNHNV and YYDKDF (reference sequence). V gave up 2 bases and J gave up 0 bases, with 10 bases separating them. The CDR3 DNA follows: TGTGCCACCAGCAGAAAACGGGACTACCAAGAGACCCAGTACTTC. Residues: CATSRKRDYQETQYF.

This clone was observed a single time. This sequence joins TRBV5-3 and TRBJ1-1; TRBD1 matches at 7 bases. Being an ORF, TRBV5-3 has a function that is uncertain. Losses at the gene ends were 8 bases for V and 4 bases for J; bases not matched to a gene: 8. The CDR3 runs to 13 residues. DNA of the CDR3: TGTGCCAGCAGGTCAGGGGGTAGCACTGAAGCTTTCTTT. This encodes CASRSGGSTEAFF.

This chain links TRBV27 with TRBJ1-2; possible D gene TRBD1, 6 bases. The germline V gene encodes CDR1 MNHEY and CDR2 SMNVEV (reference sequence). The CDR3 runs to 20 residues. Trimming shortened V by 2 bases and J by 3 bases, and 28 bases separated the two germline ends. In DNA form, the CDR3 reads TGTGCCAGCAGTTTAACCCTACCCGGACAGCGAGGGGTCGGGGACTATGGCTACACCTTC. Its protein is CASSLTLPGQRGVGDYGYTF.

The CDR3 here is CASSDLRLTGLAGELFF. The CDR3, as DNA: TGTGCCAGCAGTGATCTCCGTCTGACAGGGCTGGCCGGGGAGCTGTTTTTT. The genes are TRBV25-1 and TRBJ2-2, with 7 bases that match TRBD1. After removal of 3 bases from V and 6 bases from J, the junction contained 13 bases not matched to a gene. The CDR3 covers 17 residues. Germline V gives CDR1 MGHDK, CDR2 SYGVNS.

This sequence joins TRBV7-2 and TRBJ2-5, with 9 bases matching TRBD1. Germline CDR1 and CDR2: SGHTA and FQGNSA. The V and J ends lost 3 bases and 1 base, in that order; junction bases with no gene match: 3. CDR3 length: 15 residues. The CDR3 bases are TGTGCCAGCAGCTTTCGACAGGGGGGCCAAGAGACCCAGTACTTC. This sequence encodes CASSFRQGGQETQYF. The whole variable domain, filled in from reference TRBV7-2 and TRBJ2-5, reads GAGVSQSPSNKVTEKGKDVELRCDPISGHTALYWYRQSLGQGLEFLIYFQGNSAPDKSGLPSDRFSAERTGGSVSTLTIQRTQQEDSAVYLCASSFRQGGQETQYFGPGTRLLVL.

CDR3 DNA sequence: TGTGCCAGCAGTGAAGACGGGGGCTCCTACAATGAGCAGTTCTTC. Encoded protein: CASSEDGGSYNEQFF. The chain couples TRBV6-4 to TRBJ2-1; possible D gene TRBD2, 6 bases. Germline CDR1 is MRHNA and CDR2 is SNTAGT. Trimming took off 3 bases at V and 0 bases at J, with 9 bases between the two ends. CDR3 length: 15 residues.

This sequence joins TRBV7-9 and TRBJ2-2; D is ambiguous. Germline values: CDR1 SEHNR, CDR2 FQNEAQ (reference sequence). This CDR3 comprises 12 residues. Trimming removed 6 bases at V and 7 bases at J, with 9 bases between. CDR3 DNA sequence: TGTGCCAGCAGACGAGCTAGCGGGGAGCTGTTTTTT. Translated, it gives CASRRASGELFF.

CDR3 sequence: CASNTGNTEAFF. CDR3 nucleotide sequence: TGTGCCAGTAATACAGGGAACACTGAAGCTTTCTTT. The chain recombines TRBV19 with TRBJ1-1; possibly TRBD1 for D (5 bases). Trimming cost V 7 bases and J 1 base, with 7 bases left between them. This CDR3 has 12 residues. Per germline, CDR1 LNHDA and CDR2 SQIVND (reference sequence).

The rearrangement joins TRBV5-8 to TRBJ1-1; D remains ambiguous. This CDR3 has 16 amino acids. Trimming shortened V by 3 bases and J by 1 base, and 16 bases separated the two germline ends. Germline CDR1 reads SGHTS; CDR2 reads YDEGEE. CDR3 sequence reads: CASSWYIGRENTEAFF. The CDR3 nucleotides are TGTGCCAGCAGCTGGTATATCGGGAGGGAGAACACTGAAGCTTTCTTT. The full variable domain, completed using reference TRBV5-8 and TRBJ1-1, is EAGVTQSPTHLIKTRGQQATLRCSPISGHTSVYWYQQALGLGLQFLLWYDEGEERNRGNFPPRFSGRQFPNYSSELNVNALELEDSALYLCASSWYIGRENTEAFFGQGTRLTVV.

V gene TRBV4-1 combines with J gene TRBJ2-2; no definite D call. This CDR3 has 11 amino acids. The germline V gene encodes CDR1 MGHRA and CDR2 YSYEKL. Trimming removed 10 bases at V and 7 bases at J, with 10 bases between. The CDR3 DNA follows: TGCGCCACTTCACTCGGCGGGGAGCTGTTTTTT. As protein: CATSLGGELFF.

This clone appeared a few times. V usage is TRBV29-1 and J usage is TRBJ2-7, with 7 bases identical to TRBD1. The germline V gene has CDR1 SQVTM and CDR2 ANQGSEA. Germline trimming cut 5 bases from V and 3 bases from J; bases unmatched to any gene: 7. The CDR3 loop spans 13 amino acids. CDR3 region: CSVNYRDSYEQYF. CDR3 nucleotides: TGCAGCGTTAATTACCGGGACAGCTACGAGCAGTACTTC.